The 28 T cell receptor beta chains presented below share a single source sample, sequenced in a study of beta chain features in type 1 diabetes. The study reverse transcribed the entire isolated RNA, so it sequenced expressed TCRB transcripts. Data came from immunoSEQ multiplex PCR; TCRdb stores just in-frame clones and leaves some out. Of about 410,000 clones in the sample, 14% are singletons; the top ten hold roughly 0.036%. The specimen sequenced was naive CD4+ T cells from blood. These receptors were taken from a man aged 30 to 45 in good health.

The genes are TRBV27 and TRBJ2-5; 10 bases match TRBD1. This CDR3 has 15 residues. Trimming at V came to 6 bases and at J to 2 bases, leaving 6 bases not matched to a gene. The germline V gene encodes CDR1 MNHEY and CDR2 SMNVEV (reference sequence). For the CDR3, the DNA is TGTGCCAGCAGCCCTCTGGACAGGGGGCAAGAGACCCAGTACTTC. Its translation: CASSPLDRGQETQYF.

This clone was seen a handful of times. The chain links TRBV29-1 to TRBJ1-2; 12 positions agree with TRBD1. CDR1 is SQVTM and CDR2 is ANQGSEA in the germline V gene. This CDR3 spans 14 amino acids. The V segment lost 3 bases and the J segment 8 bases; nucleotides outside the gene matches: 7. The chain's CDR3 is CSVERDRGHRGYTF. CDR3 DNA: TGCAGCGTTGAGAGGGACAGGGGGCACCGAGGCTACACCTTC.

This clone was counted a few times. This chain connects TRBV18 to TRBJ1-1; TRBD1 is a possible D gene (6 bases). Trimming pared 3 bases from V and 5 bases from J, leaving 16 bases between. CDR1 is KGHSH, CDR2 LQKENI, per germline. The CDR3 totals 15 residues. In nucleotides, the CDR3 is TGTGCCAGCTCACCCGCCGGGACACAGCGGACTGAAGCTTTCTTT. Amino acid sequence: CASSPAGTQRTEAFF.

V gene TRBV6-1 combines with J gene TRBJ2-5; D may match TRBD1 or TRBD2 (5 bases each). The CDR3 covers 14 residues. V was clipped by 2 bases and J by 7 bases, with 14 bases between them. The germline gives CDR1 MNHNS, CDR2 SASEGT. In DNA form, the CDR3 reads TGTGCCAGCAGTGAACAGCACGGGGCAGGGACCCAGTACTTC. Its translation: CASSEQHGAGTQYF.

The table lists this clone with a few counts. The V call is TRBV11-3, the J call TRBJ1-2; D gene uncertain. Looked up from germline, CDR1 is SGHNT and CDR2 is YENEEA. CDR3 size: 13 residues. The V and J ends lost 3 bases and 2 bases respectively, with 7 bases between them. CDR3: CASSFDANYGYTF. The CDR3, as DNA: TGTGCCAGCAGCTTTGATGCCAACTATGGCTACACCTTC.

This chain uses TRBV5-1 with TRBJ2-4, with D perhaps matching TRBD1 (6 bases). The V gene's germline CDR1 is SGHRS and CDR2 YFSETQ. CDR3 size: 15 residues. Trimming cost V 3 bases and J 6 bases, with 16 bases left between them. DNA for the CDR3: TGCGCCAGCAGCTCGTGGGGGCACGGAGGAAACATTCAGTACTTC. Its translation: CASSSWGHGGNIQYF.

Only a few counts were recorded for this clone. This chain joins TRBV15 and TRBJ1-4, with D uncertain. The CDR3 runs 14 residues. Per the germline V gene, CDR1 is LNHNV and CDR2 is YYDKDF (reference sequence). Trimming removed 0 bases from V and 8 bases from J, with 10 bases in between. The chain's CDR3 is CATSRERAREKLFF. For the CDR3, the DNA is TGTGCCACCAGCAGAGAAAGGGCTCGGGAAAAACTGTTTTTT.

The chain recombines TRBV7-9 with TRBJ1-1; D is unresolved. This CDR3 spans 13 amino acids. Germline V gene lookup returns CDR1 SEHNR and CDR2 FQNEAQ (reference sequence). V gave up 3 bases and J gave up 1 base, with 6 bases separating them. This CDR3 reads CASSLIQNTEAFF. The DNA of the CDR3 is TGTGCCAGCAGCTTGATCCAGAACACTGAAGCTTTCTTT.

The V gene is TRBV11-2, the J gene TRBJ2-7, with D possibly TRBD2 on 6 matching bases. The CDR3 is made up of 11 amino acids. The V and J ends lost 5 bases and 7 bases respectively, with 9 bases between them. The germline V gene has CDR1 SGHAT and CDR2 FQNNGV. CDR3 region: CASSRREEQYF. CDR3 DNA: TGTGCCAGCAGCCGGAGGGAAGAGCAGTACTTC.

This clone occurred a few times. The chain has TRBV10-3 and TRBJ1-1; 9 bases fit TRBD1. Germline assignment: CDR1 ENHRY and CDR2 SYGVKD. The CDR3 is made up of 13 amino acids. Trimming at V came to 4 bases and at J to 3 bases, leaving 0 bases not matched to a gene. This CDR3 reads CAISGTGDTEAFF. The CDR3 DNA reads as TGTGCCATCAGTGGGACAGGGGACACTGAAGCTTTCTTT.

This chain uses TRBV7-6 with TRBJ2-6, with 8 positions matching TRBD2. Germline CDR1 is SGHVS and CDR2 is FNYEAQ. CDR3 length equals 17 residues. After removal of 2 bases from V and 2 bases from J, the junction contained 5 bases not matched to a gene. The CDR3, as DNA: TGTGCCAGCAGCTTACGGCGGGGGGCGACTGGGGCCAACGTCCTGACTTTC. It is translated as CASSLRRGATGANVLTF.

The chain is built from TRBV2 and TRBJ2-7, with TRBD1 matching over 10 bases. Trimming at V came to 6 bases and at J to 6 bases, leaving 8 bases not matched to a gene. In germline, CDR1 is SNHLY, CDR2 FYNNEI. The CDR3 is 14 residues long. The CDR3 protein is CASSGTGVIFEQYF. The CDR3 nucleotides are TGTGCCAGCAGCGGGACAGGGGTTATATTCGAGCAGTACTTC.

The chain links TRBV7-8 to TRBJ2-5; D is unclear. Germline V gives CDR1 SGHVS, CDR2 FQNEAQ. The CDR3 has 13 amino acids. Trimming left V 3 bases short and J 0 bases short, with 5 bases between. The CDR3 coding sequence is TGTGCCAGCAGCTTCGCCCACCAAGAGACCCAGTACTTC. This codes for CASSFAHQETQYF.

V usage is TRBV7-9 and J usage is TRBJ2-7, with D tentatively TRBD2 (5 bases). Trimming stripped 3 bases from V and 7 bases from J, with 13 bases between. Germline loops: CDR1 SEHNR, CDR2 FQNEAQ (reference sequence). The CDR3 runs 13 residues. The DNA for the CDR3 is TGTGCCAGCAGCTTCGAGGGTCCGGGGGAGCAGTACGTC. Protein product: CASSFEGPGEQYV.

This clone was seen repeatedly, ten times or more. CDR3 amino acids: CASEPGLSNEQFF. The CDR3 DNA reads TGTGCCAGCGAACCGGGGCTCAGCAATGAGCAGTTCTTC. V is TRBV18 and J is TRBJ2-1, with D perhaps being TRBD1 or TRBD2 (5 bases each). Germline loops: CDR1 KGHSH, CDR2 LQKENI. The CDR3 is made up of 13 amino acids. V lost 8 bases and J 6 bases, leaving 14 bases between the germline ends. The full variable domain, in which reference TRBV18 and TRBJ2-1 provide the parts outside the CDR3, is NAGVMQNPRHLVRRRGQEARLRCSPMKGHSHVYWYRQLPEEGLKFMVYLQKENIIDESGMPKERFSAEFPKEGPSILRIQQVVRGDSAAYFCASEPGLSNEQFFGPGTRLTVL.

This clone was observed a handful of times. This chain connects TRBV18 to TRBJ2-2; maybe TRBD2 (5 bases). V dropped 1 base and J dropped 0 bases, with 6 bases sitting between them. CDR3 size: 15 residues. Per the germline V gene, CDR1 is KGHSH and CDR2 is LQKENI. The CDR3 region has the DNA TGTGCCAGCTCACCACGACTACCGAACACCGGGGAGCTGTTTTTT. Protein: CASSPRLPNTGELFF. Variable domain in full (rest from reference TRBV18 and TRBJ2-2): NAGVMQNPRHLVRRRGQEARLRCSPMKGHSHVYWYRQLPEEGLKFMVYLQKENIIDESGMPKERFSAEFPKEGPSILRIQQVVRGDSAAYFCASSPRLPNTGELFFGEGSRLTVL.

This chain joins TRBV25-1 and TRBJ2-1; D gene uncertain. The V and J ends lost 8 bases and 8 bases respectively, with 16 bases between them. Germline V gives CDR1 MGHDK, CDR2 SYGVNS. CDR3 size: 13 residues. CDR3 sequence (DNA): TGTGCCAGCTCCGACCGGGCTATGGATGAGCAGTTCTTC. The encoded protein is CASSDRAMDEQFF.

This clone came up a few times. CDR3 protein: CASSPTRGEQFF. As DNA, the CDR3 is TGTGCCAGCAGCCCAACCAGGGGTGAGCAGTTCTTC. The V call is TRBV7-2, the J call TRBJ2-1, with D possibly TRBD1 on 6 matching bases. CDR1 and CDR2 (germline): SGHTA, FQGNSA. Trimming shortened V by 5 bases and J by 9 bases, and 11 bases separated the two germline ends. The CDR3 spans 12 residues.

V gene TRBV14 combines with J gene TRBJ2-1; TRBD2 is a possible D gene (5 bases). The CDR3 covers 16 residues. Germline assignment: CDR1 SGHDN and CDR2 FVKESK. Trimming took 6 bases from V and 1 from J, leaving 16 bases between them. Here the CDR3 reads CASRRGPGISYNEQFF. CDR3 nucleotide sequence: TGTGCCAGCAGGCGAGGCCCGGGGATTTCCTACAATGAGCAGTTCTTC. Looking up the rest from reference TRBV14 and TRBJ2-1 gives the full variable domain: EAGVTQFPSHSVIEKGQTVTLRCDPISGHDNLYWYRRVMGKEIKFLLHFVKESKQDESGMPNNRFLAERTGGTYSTLKVQPAELEDSGVYFCASRRGPGISYNEQFFGPGTRLTVL.

This clone appeared a few times. This chain links TRBV6-4 with TRBJ1-4, with D unclear. The CDR3 runs 12 residues. Germline V gene sequence: CDR1 MRHNA, CDR2 SNTAGT. V lost 8 bases and J lost 8, with 12 bases in between. DNA for the CDR3: TGTGCCAGCGACGAGGGCAGGGAAAAACTGTTTTTT. It is translated as CASDEGREKLFF.

This clone occurred a few times. The CDR3 DNA is TGTGCCAGCAGCTTACGAACCAGGGCCGGGGAGCTGTTTTTT. The encoded protein is CASSLRTRAGELFF. V is TRBV11-2 and J is TRBJ2-2; perhaps TRBD1 as D (5 bases). The CDR3 totals 14 residues. Germline V gives CDR1 SGHAT, CDR2 FQNNGV. V lost 2 bases, J lost 6 bases, and 10 bases lay in between.

This clone occurred many times. The chain uses TRBV29-1 and TRBJ2-1; D is uncertain. From germline, CDR1 is SQVTM and CDR2 ANQGSEA. The CDR3 sequence is 11 residues long. Between the trimmed V and J ends, which lost 5 bases and 8 bases, there was a span of 10 bases. CDR3 coding DNA: TGCAGCGTTACTCGAACCTATGAGCAGTTCTTC. Its protein is CSVTRTYEQFF.

The gene calls are TRBV5-1 and TRBJ2-1; TRBD1 matches at 7 bases. Germline trimming cut 5 bases from V and 5 bases from J; bases unmatched to any gene: 4. Germline lookup yields CDR1 SGHRS and CDR2 YFSETQ. This CDR3 is built from 13 residues. The CDR3 here is CASRRTGNNEQFF. In nucleotides, the CDR3 is TGCGCCAGCAGACGGACAGGTAACAATGAGCAGTTCTTC.

This clone was found a few times. The V gene is TRBV27, the J gene TRBJ1-4; no reliable D call. The germline V gene encodes CDR1 MNHEY and CDR2 SMNVEV (reference sequence). The V and J ends lost 5 bases and 0 bases respectively, with 10 bases between them. The CDR3 is 15 residues long. In DNA form, the CDR3 reads TGTGCCAGCAGTAGGATAGCGCCAACTAATGAAAAACTGTTTTTT. Translating gives CASSRIAPTNEKLFF. The full variable domain, rest sourced from reference TRBV27 and TRBJ1-4, is EAQVTQNPRYLITVTGKKLTVTCSQNMNHEYMSWYRQDPGLGLRQIYYSMNVEVTDKGDVPEGYKVSRKEKRNFPLILESPSPNQTSLYFCASSRIAPTNEKLFFGSGTQLSVL.

This clone was observed a handful of times. The CDR3 DNA is TGTGCCAGCAGTTCAGGGTGGGAGACCCAGTACTTC. Translating it yields CASSSGWETQYF. This sequence joins TRBV6-6 and TRBJ2-5, with TRBD1 as a possible D gene (5 bases). This CDR3 is 12 amino acids long. V lost 4 bases and J 5 bases, leaving 8 bases between the germline ends. Per germline, CDR1 MNHNY and CDR2 SVGAGI (reference sequence).

The V and J genes are TRBV6-5 and TRBJ2-7; D perhaps matches TRBD1 (5 bases). The CDR3 spans 13 residues. V was shortened by 2 bases and J by 1 base, with 6 bases between the two germline ends. Germline V gene sequence: CDR1 MNHEY, CDR2 SVGAGI. The CDR3 spells CASSYRQSYEQYF. Written as DNA, the CDR3 is TGTGCCAGCAGTTACAGACAGTCCTACGAGCAGTACTTC.

The chain joins TRBV9 to TRBJ2-2; 7 bases are a match to TRBD2. There are 15 residues in the CDR3. With V trimmed by 0 bases and J by 5 bases, 4 bases remained unmatched. Germline V gene sequence: CDR1 SGDLS, CDR2 YYNGEE. The CDR3 DNA reads TGTGCCAGCAGCGTAGTAGCGGGCCATACCGGGGAGCTGTTTTTT. This encodes CASSVVAGHTGELFF. The full variable domain, rest sourced from reference TRBV9 and TRBJ2-2, is DSGVTQTPKHLITATGQRVTLRCSPRSGDLSVYWYQQSLDQGLQFLIQYYNGEERAKGNILERFSAQQFPDLHSELNLSSLELGDSALYFCASSVVAGHTGELFFGEGSRLTVL.

This clone was observed at least ten times. The J gene is TRBJ2-5, the V gene TRBV9; D is perhaps TRBD2 (5 bases). Trimming removed 0 bases from V and 2 bases from J, with 14 bases in between. CDR3 length: 16 residues. Per germline, CDR1 SGDLS and CDR2 YYNGEE. The CDR3 spells CASSVGGPRPQETQYF. The CDR3 DNA follows: TGTGCCAGCAGCGTAGGCGGGCCAAGACCACAAGAGACCCAGTACTTC. The full variable domain, in which reference TRBV9 and TRBJ2-5 provide the parts outside the CDR3, is DSGVTQTPKHLITATGQRVTLRCSPRSGDLSVYWYQQSLDQGLQFLIQYYNGEERAKGNILERFSAQQFPDLHSELNLSSLELGDSALYFCASSVGGPRPQETQYFGPGTRLLVL.